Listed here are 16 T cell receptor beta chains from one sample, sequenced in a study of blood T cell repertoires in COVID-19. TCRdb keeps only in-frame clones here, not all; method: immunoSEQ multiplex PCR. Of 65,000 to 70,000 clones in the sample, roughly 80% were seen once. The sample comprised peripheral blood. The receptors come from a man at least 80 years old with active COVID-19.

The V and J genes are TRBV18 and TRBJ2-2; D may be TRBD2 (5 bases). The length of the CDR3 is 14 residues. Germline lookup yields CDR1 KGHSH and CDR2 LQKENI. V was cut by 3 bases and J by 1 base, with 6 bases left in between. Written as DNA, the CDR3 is TGTGCCAGCTCACCCGGGAAGAACACCGGGGAGCTGTTTTTT. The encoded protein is CASSPGKNTGELFF.

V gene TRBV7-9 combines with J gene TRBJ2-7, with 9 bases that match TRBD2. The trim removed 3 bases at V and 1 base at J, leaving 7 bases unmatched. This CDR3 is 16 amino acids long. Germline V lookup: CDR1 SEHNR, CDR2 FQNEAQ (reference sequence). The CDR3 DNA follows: TGTGCCAGCAGCTTTTGGTCTAGCGGGATATCCTACGAGCAGTACTTC. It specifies CASSFWSSGISYEQYF.

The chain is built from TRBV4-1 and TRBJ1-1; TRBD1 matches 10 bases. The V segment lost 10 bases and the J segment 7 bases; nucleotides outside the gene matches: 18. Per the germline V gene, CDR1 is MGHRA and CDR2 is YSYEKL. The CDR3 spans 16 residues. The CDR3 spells CATRHPGTGARYEAFF. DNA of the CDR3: TGCGCCACACGCCACCCAGGGACAGGGGCAAGATATGAAGCTTTCTTT.

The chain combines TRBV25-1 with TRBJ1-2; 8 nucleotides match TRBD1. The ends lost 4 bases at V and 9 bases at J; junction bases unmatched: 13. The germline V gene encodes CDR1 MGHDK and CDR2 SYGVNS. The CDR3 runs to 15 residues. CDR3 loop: CASSAYHRGNTRYTF. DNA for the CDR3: TGTGCCAGCAGTGCCTACCACAGGGGGAACACCCGCTACACCTTC.

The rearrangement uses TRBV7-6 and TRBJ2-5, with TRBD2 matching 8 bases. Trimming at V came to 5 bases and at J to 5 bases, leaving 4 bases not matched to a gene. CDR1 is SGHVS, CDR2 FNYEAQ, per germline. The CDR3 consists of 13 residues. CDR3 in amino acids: CASSLSGDETQYF. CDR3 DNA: TGTGCCAGCAGCCTTAGCGGGGATGAGACCCAGTACTTC.

The CDR3 region has the DNA TGTGCCAGTAGTCTACAGCCCCCGGGACAGGGAAACGAGCAGTACTTC. Amino acid sequence: CASSLQPPGQGNEQYF. The chain combines TRBV19 with TRBJ2-7; 9 nucleotides agree with TRBD1. Germline V gives CDR1 LNHDA, CDR2 SQIVND (reference sequence). The CDR3 loop spans 16 amino acids. V lost 5 bases and J lost 5; bases outside the gene matches: 13.

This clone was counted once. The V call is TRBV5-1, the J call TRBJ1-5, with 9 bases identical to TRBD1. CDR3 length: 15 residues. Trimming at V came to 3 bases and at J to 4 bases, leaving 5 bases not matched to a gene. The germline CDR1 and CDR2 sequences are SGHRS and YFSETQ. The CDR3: CASSWGQGPNQPQHF. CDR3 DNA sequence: TGCGCCAGCAGCTGGGGACAGGGACCAAATCAGCCCCAGCATTTT.

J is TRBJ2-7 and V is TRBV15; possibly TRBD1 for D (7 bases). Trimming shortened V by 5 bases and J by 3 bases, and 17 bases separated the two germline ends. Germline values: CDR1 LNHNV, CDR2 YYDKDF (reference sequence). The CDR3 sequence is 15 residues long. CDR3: CATSGRRQGNYEQYF. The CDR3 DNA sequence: TGTGCCACCAGCGGGAGGCGACAGGGAAACTACGAGCAGTACTTC.

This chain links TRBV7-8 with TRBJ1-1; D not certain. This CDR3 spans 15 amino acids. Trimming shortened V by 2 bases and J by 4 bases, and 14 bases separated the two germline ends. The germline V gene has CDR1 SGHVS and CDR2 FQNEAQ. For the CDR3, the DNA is TGTGCCAGCAGCTTATCTGTGGGCGCGGGCACTGAAGCTTTCTTT. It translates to CASSLSVGAGTEAFF.

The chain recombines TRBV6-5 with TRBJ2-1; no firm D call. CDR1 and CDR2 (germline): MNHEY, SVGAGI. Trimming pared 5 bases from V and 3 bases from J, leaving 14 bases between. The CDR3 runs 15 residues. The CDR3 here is CASSQSGTYYNEQFF. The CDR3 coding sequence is TGTGCCAGCAGTCAATCTGGTACTTACTACAATGAGCAGTTCTTC.

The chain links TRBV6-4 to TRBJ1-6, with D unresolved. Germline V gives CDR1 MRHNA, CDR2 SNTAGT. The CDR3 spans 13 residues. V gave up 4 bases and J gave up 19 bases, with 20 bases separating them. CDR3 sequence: CASSADWKAPRHF. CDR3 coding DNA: TGTGCCAGCAGTGCGGACTGGAAAGCCCCACGACACTTT.

The CDR3: CASSLRGRGLETQYF. CDR3 bases: TGTGCCAGCAGCTTAAGGGGTAGGGGGCTAGAGACCCAGTACTTC. The rearrangement uses TRBV7-2 and TRBJ2-5, with 7 bases identical to TRBD1. This CDR3 has 15 residues. CDR1 is SGHTA, CDR2 FQGNSA, per germline. V was clipped by 2 bases and J by 4 bases; unmatched bases: 7.

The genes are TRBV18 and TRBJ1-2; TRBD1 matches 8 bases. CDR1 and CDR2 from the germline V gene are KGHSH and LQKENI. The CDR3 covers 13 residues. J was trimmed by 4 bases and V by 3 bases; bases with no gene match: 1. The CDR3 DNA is TGTGCCAGCTCACCTGGACAGGGCTATGGCTACACCTTC. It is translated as CASSPGQGYGYTF.

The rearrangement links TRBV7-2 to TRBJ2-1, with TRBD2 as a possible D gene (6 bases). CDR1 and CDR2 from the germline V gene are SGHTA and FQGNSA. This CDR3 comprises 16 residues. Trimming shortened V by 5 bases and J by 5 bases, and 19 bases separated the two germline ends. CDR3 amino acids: CASSGRTGLSNNEQFF. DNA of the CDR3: TGTGCCAGCAGCGGCAGAACGGGACTTTCGAACAATGAGCAGTTCTTC. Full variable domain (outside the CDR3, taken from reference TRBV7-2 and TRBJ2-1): GAGVSQSPSNKVTEKGKDVELRCDPISGHTALYWYRQSLGQGLEFLIYFQGNSAPDKSGLPSDRFSAERTGGSVSTLTIQRTQQEDSAVYLCASSGRTGLSNNEQFFGPGTRLTVL.

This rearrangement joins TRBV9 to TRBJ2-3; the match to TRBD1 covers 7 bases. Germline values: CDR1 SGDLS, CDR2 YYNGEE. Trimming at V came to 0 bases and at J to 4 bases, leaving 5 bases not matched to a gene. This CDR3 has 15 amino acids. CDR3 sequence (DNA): TGTGCCAGCAGCGTAGATCGAGGGGGCGCAGATACGCAGTATTTT. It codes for CASSVDRGGADTQYF.

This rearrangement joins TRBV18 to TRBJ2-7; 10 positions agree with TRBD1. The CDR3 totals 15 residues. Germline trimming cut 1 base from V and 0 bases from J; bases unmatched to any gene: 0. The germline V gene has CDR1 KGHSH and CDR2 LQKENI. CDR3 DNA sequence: TGTGCCAGCTCACCACGGACAGGGGGCTCCTACGAGCAGTACTTC. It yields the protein CASSPRTGGSYEQYF.